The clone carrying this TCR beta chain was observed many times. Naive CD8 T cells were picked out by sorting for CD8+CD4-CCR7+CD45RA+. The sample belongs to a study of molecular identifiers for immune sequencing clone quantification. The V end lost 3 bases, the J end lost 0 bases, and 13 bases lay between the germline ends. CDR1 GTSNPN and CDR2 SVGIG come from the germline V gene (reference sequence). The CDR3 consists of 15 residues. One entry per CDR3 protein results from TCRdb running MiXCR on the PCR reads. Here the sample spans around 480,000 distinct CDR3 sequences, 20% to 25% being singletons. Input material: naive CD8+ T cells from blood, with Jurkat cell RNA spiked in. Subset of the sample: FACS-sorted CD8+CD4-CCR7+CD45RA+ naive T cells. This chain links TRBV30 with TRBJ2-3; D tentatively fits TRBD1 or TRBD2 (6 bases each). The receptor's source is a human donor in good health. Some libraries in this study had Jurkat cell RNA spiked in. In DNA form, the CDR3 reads TGTGCCTGGAGCGGGACGGGGGCTAGCACAGATACGCAGTATTTT. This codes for CAWSGTGASTDTQYF.